This TCR beta chain came from a study of T cells in women clearing cervical HPV infection. Study conclusions and caveats: Combining TCR richness with V gene abundances gave approximately 0.84 AUC.

Germline V lookup: CDR1 GTSNPN, CDR2 SVGIG (reference sequence). Deletions cut 5 bases from V and 7 bases from J, with 18 bases between. The CDR3 is 14 residues long. For this clone: Its antigen is still unknown. Coverage ceases 3 residues before the CDR3 finishes, and the germline J gene fills in the end.

The table came from immunoSEQ multiplex PCR; TCRdb's copy has only in-frame clones and leaves some out. Its table records roughly 47,000 clones. V gene TRBV30 combines with J gene TRBJ2-1; D is perhaps TRBD2 (6 bases). This receptor was obtained from a woman aged 18-69 years with a cervical HPV16 infection that either progressed to CIN3+ or cleared (not recorded which). The source material was blood buffy coat. The sequenced part of the CDR3 DNA is TGTGCCTGGGGGGGGAGGCCGATTGGAAATGAG. Protein: CAWGGRPIGNE. The CDR3 reads in full as CAWGGRPIGNEQFF.